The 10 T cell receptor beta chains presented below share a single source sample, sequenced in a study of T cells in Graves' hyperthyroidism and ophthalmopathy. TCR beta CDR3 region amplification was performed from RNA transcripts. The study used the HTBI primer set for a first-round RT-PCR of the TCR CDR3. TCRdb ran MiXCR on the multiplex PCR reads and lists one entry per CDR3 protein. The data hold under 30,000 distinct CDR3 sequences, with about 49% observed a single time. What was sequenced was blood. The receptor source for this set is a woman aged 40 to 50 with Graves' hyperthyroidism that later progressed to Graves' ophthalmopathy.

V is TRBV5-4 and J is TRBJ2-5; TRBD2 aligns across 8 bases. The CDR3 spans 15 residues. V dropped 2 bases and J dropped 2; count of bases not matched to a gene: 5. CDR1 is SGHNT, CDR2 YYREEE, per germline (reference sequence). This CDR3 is CASSLAGAPQETQYF. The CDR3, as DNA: TGTGCCAGCAGCTTAGCGGGAGCCCCTCAAGAGACCCAGTACTTC.

In DNA form, the CDR3 reads TGTGCCAGCAGTGAAGAGGAGTGGCAGGGGGCAACAGATACGCAGTATTTT. Amino acid sequence: CASSEEEWQGATDTQYF. The chain combines TRBV25-1 with TRBJ2-3; 8 positions match TRBD1. The V gene end was trimmed by 2 bases and the J gene end by 3 bases; junction bases not matched to a gene: 10. The CDR3 loop spans 17 amino acids. Germline lookup yields CDR1 MGHDK and CDR2 SYGVNS.

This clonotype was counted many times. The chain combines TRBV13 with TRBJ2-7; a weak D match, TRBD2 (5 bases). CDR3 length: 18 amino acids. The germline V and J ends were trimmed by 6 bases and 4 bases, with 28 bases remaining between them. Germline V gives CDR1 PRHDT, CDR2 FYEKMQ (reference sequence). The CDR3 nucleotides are TGTGCCAGCAGGCGTGGAGGTTTGGGAGCAGGAGGAGAATACGAGCAGTACTTC. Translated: CASRRGGLGAGGEYEQYF.

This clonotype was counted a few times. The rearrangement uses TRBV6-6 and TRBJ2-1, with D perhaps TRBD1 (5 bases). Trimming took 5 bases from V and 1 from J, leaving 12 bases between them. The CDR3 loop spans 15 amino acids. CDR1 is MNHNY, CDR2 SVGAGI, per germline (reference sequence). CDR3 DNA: TGTGCCAGCAGTGCGACGGACAATTCCTACAATGAGCAGTTCTTC. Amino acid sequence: CASSATDNSYNEQFF.

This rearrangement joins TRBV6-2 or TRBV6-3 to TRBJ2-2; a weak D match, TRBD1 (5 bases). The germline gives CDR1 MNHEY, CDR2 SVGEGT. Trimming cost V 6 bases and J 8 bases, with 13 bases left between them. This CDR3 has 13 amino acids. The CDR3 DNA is TGTGCCAGCAGCTCAGGGTTACCTGGGGAGCTGTTTTTT. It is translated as CASSSGLPGELFF.

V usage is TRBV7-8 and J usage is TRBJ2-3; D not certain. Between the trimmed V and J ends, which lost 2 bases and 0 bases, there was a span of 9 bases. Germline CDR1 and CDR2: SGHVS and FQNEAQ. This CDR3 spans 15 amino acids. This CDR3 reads CASSLIPTSTDTQYF. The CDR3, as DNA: TGTGCCAGCAGCTTAATACCCACTAGCACAGATACGCAGTATTTT. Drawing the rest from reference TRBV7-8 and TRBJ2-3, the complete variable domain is GAGVSQSPRYKVAKRGQDVALRCDPISGHVSLFWYQQALGQGPEFLTYFQNEAQLDKSGLPSDRFFAERPEGSVSTLKIQRTQQEDSAVYLCASSLIPTSTDTQYFGPGTRLTVL.

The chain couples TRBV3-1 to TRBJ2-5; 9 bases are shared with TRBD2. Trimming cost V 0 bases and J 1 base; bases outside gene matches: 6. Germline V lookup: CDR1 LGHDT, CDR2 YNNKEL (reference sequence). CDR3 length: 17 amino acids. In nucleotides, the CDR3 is TGTGCCAGCAGCCAAGATAGGGCTAGCGGGGTCCAAGAGACCCAGTACTTC. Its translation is CASSQDRASGVQETQYF.

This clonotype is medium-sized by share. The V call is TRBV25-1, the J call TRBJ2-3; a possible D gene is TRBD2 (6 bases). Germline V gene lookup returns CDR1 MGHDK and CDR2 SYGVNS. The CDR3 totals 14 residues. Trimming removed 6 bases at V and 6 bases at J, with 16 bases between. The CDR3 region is CASSSGLRRDTQYF. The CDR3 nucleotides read TGTGCCAGCAGCTCGGGACTTCGTCGGGATACGCAGTATTTT. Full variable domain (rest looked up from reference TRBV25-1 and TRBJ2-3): EADIYQTPRYLVIGTGKKITLECSQTMGHDKMYWYQQDPGMELHLIHYSYGVNSTEKGDLSSESTVSRIRTEHFPLTLESARPSHTSQYLCASSSGLRRDTQYFGPGTRLTVL.

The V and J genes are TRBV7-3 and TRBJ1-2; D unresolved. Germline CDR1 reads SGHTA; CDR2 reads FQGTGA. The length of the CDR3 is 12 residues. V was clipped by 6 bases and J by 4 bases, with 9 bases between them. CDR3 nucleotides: TGTGCCAGCAGAACCTCGGGCTATGGCTACACCTTC. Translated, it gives CASRTSGYGYTF.

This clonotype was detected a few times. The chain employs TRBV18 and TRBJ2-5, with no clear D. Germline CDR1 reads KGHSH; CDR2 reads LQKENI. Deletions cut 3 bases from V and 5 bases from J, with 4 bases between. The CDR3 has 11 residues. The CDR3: CASSPQETQYF. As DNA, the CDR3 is TGTGCCAGCTCACCTCAGGAGACCCAGTACTTC.